A single count supports the clone carrying this T cell receptor beta chain. The antigen is undetermined. RNA, at about 0.45 to 1 ug, was reverse transcribed with random hexamers. TCRdb passed the immunoSEQ multiplex PCR reads through MiXCR, listing each CDR3 protein once. Seen here are tens of thousands of distinct CDR3 sequences, about 93% observed once, and the top ten hold about 0.29%. This specimen comes from a study of CD8 T cells in Susac syndrome. On the study more broadly: Sequenced Susac syndrome patients included five or six with clinically active disease and roughly eight in remission. Study-wide points: Clonal expansion did not appear in Susac syndrome CD4+ T cell repertoires.

The receptor was derived from a human donor with Susac syndrome. Source material: CD4+ T cells from PBMCs.

CDR3 protein: CSASSYRSYNEQFF. In nucleotides, the CDR3 is TGCAGTGCTAGCAGTTATCGTTCCTACAATGAGCAGTTCTTC. The chain recombines TRBV20-1 with TRBJ2-1; no reliable D call. Trimming took 3 bases from V and 1 from J, leaving 10 bases between them. Per germline, CDR1 DFQATT and CDR2 SNEGSKA (reference sequence). This CDR3 contains 14 residues.